The clone carrying this T cell receptor (beta chain) was observed at least ten times. The data belong to a study of human T cells and chemical hapten exposure. Overall study context: Patients additionally received therapeutic doses of diphenylcyclopropenone on the scalp once a week, and this continued throughout the roughly 26-week study.

Documented time point: patch test 3, about 24 weeks after DPC sensitization. Treatment indicated: therapeutic diphenylcyclopropenone sensitization with weekly scalp DPC. In the original analysis: Samples contained a median of roughly 93,000 TCRs, with a range of about 23,224 to 700,000. TCRdb re-derived calls from the RACE reads in MiXCR, one entry per CDR3 protein. These V and J calls derive from TCRdb rather than the authors' analysis. The sample has tens of thousands of distinct CDR3 sequences, approximately 10% seen once; the top ten hold roughly 1.4%. The TCR originated in a woman between 45 and 65 years old with alopecia areata. Some clones in this sample may be carry-over from other donors' samples. Sequences were derived from whole blood, sampled in connection with sensitization to the hapten diphenylcyclopropenone (DPC).

For the CDR3, the DNA is TGTGCCAGCAGTTACCCGAGATTAACAGCAGTAGTGGAAGCTTTCTTT. Translation gives CASSYPRLTAVVEAFF. The chain recombines TRBV6-2 or TRBV6-3 with TRBJ1-1; D is uncertain. This CDR3 is 16 amino acids long. The V gene lost 2 bases and the J gene lost 8 bases, with 21 bases spanning the gap. Per the germline V gene, CDR1 is MNHEY and CDR2 is SVGEGT.